This T cell receptor beta chain appears in the sequencing data of a study of vaccination and CD4 T cells after COVID-19. Study details: Convalescent patients gave post-COVID blood a median approximately 100 days post-diagnosis, range 35 to 161.

In TCRdb, the PCR reads were re-called with MiXCR into one record per CDR3 protein. The table has 20,000 to 30,000 distinct CDR3 sequences, under 60% seen once; the top ten hold 1% to 1.2%. The CDR3 sequence is 15 residues long. The J segment lost 7 bases and the V segment lost 2 bases, leaving 7 bases of the junction unmatched. Germline CDR1 and CDR2: SGHTA and FQGNSA. The J gene is TRBJ2-1, the V gene TRBV7-2; 8 bases are shared with TRBD2. The sequence was obtained from a human donor who had recovered from COVID-19. This specimen consisted of CD4+ T cells from blood, obtained before SARS-CoV-2 vaccination. CDR3 amino acids: CASSLMGLDTNEQFF. CDR3 bases: TGTGCCAGCAGCTTAATGGGACTAGATACTAATGAGCAGTTCTTC.